This entry lists 9 T cell receptor beta chains sequenced from one sample in a study of shared clonotypes between healthy human individuals (dated by TCRdb to about 2020). Library preparation used the immunoSEQ multiplex PCR assay. This immuneACCESS table, as held by TCRdb, lists in-frame sequences with V and J called but not all clones. Of the missing ones, under half trace to an unresolved V gene in checked studies; the others have no known cause. In all, the sample holds roughly 2.6 million clones, and more than 80% of those were seen once. Jointly, the top ten make up around 0.14% of the sample. Sequencing input: naive CD4+ T cells sorted from blood. The cell subset or site label for this specimen denotes: CD45RA+ positively selected. The receptors were gathered from a man aged 18 to 35 in good health.

A note on this clone: Because the CDR3's place on the DNA is in doubt, the DNA is left out and the CDR3 is given as listed by TCRdb. V and J are TRBV6-5 and TRBJ2-7; the table calls TRBD1, which could not be checked here. The length of the CDR3 is 13 amino acids, counting both ends. From germline, CDR1 is MNHEY and CDR2 SVGAGI. The CDR3 here is CASTSGRDRIQYF.

The V gene is TRBV6-5, the J gene TRBJ2-7; 10 bases fit TRBD1. The CDR3 extends over 15 amino acids. In germline, CDR1 is MNHEY, CDR2 SVGAGI. V shed 6 bases and J 2 bases; nucleotides not matched to a gene: 7. The CDR3 is CASSPLGQGAYEQYF. CDR3 coding DNA: TGTGCCAGCAGCCCTCTTGGACAGGGGGCCTACGAGCAGTACTTC.

This sequence joins TRBV7-9 and TRBJ1-6, with D perhaps matching TRBD1 (6 bases). The CDR3 is 14 residues long. Germline assignment: CDR1 SEHNR and CDR2 FQNEAQ (reference sequence). Deletions cut 5 bases from V and 8 bases from J, with 13 bases between. CDR3 protein: CASSLAGDYSPLHF. The CDR3 coding sequence is TGTGCCAGCAGCCTTGCAGGGGACTATTCACCCCTCCACTTT. Full variable domain (missing parts from reference TRBV7-9 and TRBJ1-6): DTGVSQNPRHKITKRGQNVTFRCDPISEHNRLYWYRQTLGQGPEFLTYFQNEAQLEKSRLLSDRFSAERPKGSFSTLEIQRTEQGDSAMYLCASSLAGDYSPLHFGNGTRLTVT.

As to this clone: The sample has other DNA sequences that encode this CDR3 too. The V call is TRBV19, the J call TRBJ1-5, with TRBD1 as a possible D gene (5 bases). CDR1 is LNHDA and CDR2 is SQIVND in the germline V gene (reference sequence). CDR3 length equals 15 residues. The V end was cut by 3 bases, the J end by 0 bases, with 9 bases between. The CDR3 DNA follows: TGTGCCAGTAGTATCGGGGGAGATAGCAATCAGCCCCAGCATTTT. Its translation: CASSIGGDSNQPQHF.

The gene calls are TRBV7-2 and TRBJ2-1; no clear D gene. The CDR3 has 11 amino acids. Germline CDR1 reads SGHTA; CDR2 reads FQGNSA. V lost 5 bases and J 9 bases, leaving 8 bases between the germline ends. The CDR3 loop is CASSPSIEQFF. The CDR3 DNA is TGTGCCAGCAGCCCGAGTATTGAGCAGTTCTTC.

The J gene is TRBJ1-4, the V gene TRBV18; TRBD1 is a possible D gene (5 bases). Trimming removed 1 base at V and 2 bases at J, with 17 bases between. Per the germline V gene, CDR1 is KGHSH and CDR2 is LQKENI. The CDR3 length is 18 residues. The CDR3 reads CASSPLRTTGTTNEKLFF. As DNA, the CDR3 is TGTGCCAGCTCACCACTCCGGACCACGGGGACGACTAATGAAAAACTGTTTTTT.

The sample holds one count of this clone. The chain employs TRBV10-1 and TRBJ2-3; D is unresolved. CDR3 length: 13 amino acids. Trimming shortened V by 4 bases and J by 1 base, and 6 bases separated the two germline ends. Germline values: CDR1 WNHNN, CDR2 SYGVQD (reference sequence). The CDR3 region is CASSARGTDTQYF. DNA for the CDR3: TGCGCCAGCAGTGCTAGGGGCACAGATACGCAGTATTTT.

The chain uses TRBV6-6 and TRBJ2-5; D is undetermined. The V gene lost 2 bases and the J gene lost 1 base, with 8 bases spanning the gap. Germline V CDR1 and CDR2: MNHNY, SVGAGI (reference sequence). This CDR3 region has 14 residues. CDR3 DNA sequence: TGTGCCAGCAGTTACCCCACACGCCAAGAGACCCAGTACTTC. Encoded protein: CASSYPTRQETQYF.

The chain couples TRBV28 to TRBJ2-1, with unresolved D. There are 13 residues in the CDR3. Germline V gene sequence: CDR1 MDHEN, CDR2 SYDVKM. Trimming took off 7 bases at V and 6 bases at J, with 13 bases between the two ends. The CDR3 sequence: CASISIPGNEQFF. Written as DNA, the CDR3 is TGTGCCAGCATCAGTATCCCGGGCAATGAGCAGTTCTTC.